This TCR beta chain derives from a study of T cell changes during pregnancy in multiple sclerosis. This CDR3 spans 15 amino acids. Trimming took 6 bases from V and 4 from J; bases not matched to a gene: 8. CDR1 is KGHSH and CDR2 is LQKENI in the germline V gene. Profiling relied on immunoSEQ multiplex PCR, and the TCRdb table lists in-frame clones only, not all of them. This table holds fewer than 45,000 clones, 75% to 95% found once. The sample was CD4+ T cells from peripheral blood mononuclear cells, taken in the second trimester of pregnancy. V and J are TRBV18 and TRBJ1-1, with TRBD1 identical over 10 bases. This clonotype was obtained from a female donor in good health, enrolled as a control in a pregnancy study. CDR3 in DNA: TGTGCCAGCTCGGACCGGGACAGGGGTAGCACTGAAGCTTTCTTT. This translates into CASSDRDRGSTEAFF.